This passage covers 24 T cell receptor beta chains from one sample sequenced in a study of T cell clusters in autoimmune cytopenias. TRB amplification used roughly 250 ng of peripheral blood genomic DNA. Multiplex touch-down PCR amplified TRB using TRB-A and TRB-B pools in one tube. Reanalyzing the multiplex PCR reads, TCRdb keeps one entry per CDR3 protein, without DNA. Across 2,500 to 3,500 distinct CDR3 sequences, the top ten clones capture 10% to 11% of the sample. Specimen: peripheral blood. The source of these receptors is a human donor with an autoimmune cytopenia or autoimmune hepatitis (not recorded which).

This clonotype registers medium-sized by frequency. This chain connects TRBV19 to TRBJ2-1; as DNA is missing, the TRBD2 call by TCRdb cannot be tested. Germline V CDR1 and CDR2: LNHDA, SQIVND (reference sequence). CDR3 length equals 12 residues. The CDR3 loop reads CASSIGRGPSFF.

This clonotype is classed as medium-sized by frequency. This CDR3 is CASSPTEYEQYF. This chain uses TRBV10-2 with TRBJ2-7; lacking DNA, the TRBD1 call made by TCRdb goes unchecked. The CDR3 runs 12 residues. The germline V gene encodes CDR1 WSHSY and CDR2 SAAADI.

Judged by frequency, this clonotype is medium-sized. V usage is TRBV6-2 or TRBV6-3 and J usage is TRBJ2-1; TCRdb's D gene call, TRBD1, goes unchecked for lack of DNA. Germline V lookup: CDR1 MNHEY, CDR2 SVGEGT. This CDR3 has 13 amino acids. The CDR3 is CASSYSAPNEQFF.

By frequency, this clonotype registers medium-sized. The chain employs TRBV7-9 and TRBJ2-1; TCRdb returns TRBD2, unconfirmable since there is no DNA. CDR1 and CDR2 from the germline V gene are SEHNR and FQNEAQ (reference sequence). This CDR3 region has 15 residues. The CDR3 loop is CASSLVVGGLNEQFF.

V is TRBV5-1 and J is TRBJ2-7; TCRdb's D gene call, TRBD1, goes unchecked for lack of DNA. The length of the CDR3 is 17 residues. Germline V gene sequence: CDR1 SGHRS, CDR2 YFSETQ. CDR3 sequence reads: CASSLAGAGAASYEQYF. Full variable domain (missing parts from reference TRBV5-1 and TRBJ2-7): KAGVTQTPRYLIKTRGQQVTLSCSPISGHRSVSWYQQTPGQGLQFLFEYFSETQRNKGNFPGRFSGRQFSNSRSEMNVSTLELGDSALYLCASSLAGAGAASYEQYFGPGTRLTVT.

The gene calls are TRBV11-2 and TRBJ2-7. The CDR3 consists of 15 residues. In germline, CDR1 is SGHAT, CDR2 FQNNGV. CDR3 in amino acids: CASSLAHPELYEQYF. Full variable domain (missing parts from reference TRBV11-2 and TRBJ2-7): EAGVAQSPRYKIIEKRQSVAFWCNPISGHATLYWYQQILGQGPKLLIQFQNNGVVDDSQLPKDRFSAERLKGVDSTLKIQPAKLEDSAVYLCASSLAHPELYEQYFGPGTRLTVT.

Frequency places this clonotype as medium-sized (0.01 to 0.1%). The rearrangement joins TRBV21-1 to TRBJ2-3; the D gene TCRdb calls, TRBD1, cannot be checked with no DNA. TRBV21-1 constitutes a pseudogene. This CDR3 has 14 residues. The CDR3 is CARRQGEITDTQYF.

This clonotype is deemed medium-sized by its frequency. J is TRBJ1-2 and V is TRBV6-5. Germline V gene lookup returns CDR1 MNHEY and CDR2 SVGAGI. This CDR3 is 12 amino acids long. CDR3 in amino acids: CASSYGQNGYTF.

Judged by frequency, this clonotype is medium-sized. The genes are TRBV29-1 and TRBJ1-3. The CDR3 consists of 17 residues. Germline CDR1 reads SQVTM; CDR2 reads ANQGSEA. CDR3 in amino acids: CSVPGLDETGSGNTIYF.

This chain connects TRBV6-1 to TRBJ2-1; as DNA is missing, the TRBD1 call by TCRdb cannot be tested. CDR1 MNHNS and CDR2 SASEGT come from the germline V gene. The CDR3 runs 17 residues. The CDR3: CASSEQEGTGGYNEQFF.

This chain links TRBV10-3 with TRBJ1-1; TCRdb names TRBD1, which stays unverified in the absence of DNA. The germline V gene encodes CDR1 ENHRY and CDR2 SYGVKD. This CDR3 has 15 amino acids. The CDR3 region is CAIRISGQANTEAFF.

According to its frequency, this clonotype is medium-sized. This sequence joins TRBV20-1 and TRBJ2-1; the TCRdb D gene call, TRBD1, has no DNA to confirm it. Germline V gives CDR1 DFQATT, CDR2 SNEGSKA (reference sequence). The CDR3 consists of 15 residues. The CDR3 spells CSAREQGVFLNEQFF.

The chain couples TRBV7-2 to TRBJ1-2; absent DNA, TCRdb's TRBD1 call cannot be checked. The CDR3 covers 13 residues. Germline V CDR1 and CDR2: SGHTA, FQGNSA. CDR3 protein: CASSTGGAYGYTF. Full variable domain (outside the CDR3, taken from reference TRBV7-2 and TRBJ1-2): GAGVSQSPSNKVTEKGKDVELRCDPISGHTALYWYRQSLGQGLEFLIYFQGNSAPDKSGLPSDRFSAERTGGSVSTLTIQRTQQEDSAVYLCASSTGGAYGYTFGSGTRLTVV.

This clonotype is classed as medium-sized (0.01 to 0.1%) by frequency. The V and J genes are TRBV6-5 and TRBJ1-1; TCRdb gives TRBD1 as the D gene, but with no DNA this cannot be confirmed. Germline V gene lookup returns CDR1 MNHEY and CDR2 SVGAGI. This CDR3 contains 15 residues. This chain's CDR3 is CASSRRGRMNTEAFF.

The J gene is TRBJ2-2, the V gene TRBV12-3 or TRBV12-4. This CDR3 has 16 amino acids. CDR3 protein: CASSFSRSANAGELFF.

This clonotype is called medium-sized based on its frequency. This rearrangement joins TRBV5-1 to TRBJ2-5. Germline loops: CDR1 SGHRS, CDR2 YFSETQ. The CDR3 runs to 14 residues. CDR3: CASSLIGSWETQYF.

The CDR3 sequence is CSAGNTGEGDQPQHF. J is TRBJ1-5 and V is TRBV20-1; TCRdb designates TRBD1, a call that cannot be tested without DNA. The CDR3 spans 15 residues. Germline lookup yields CDR1 DFQATT and CDR2 SNEGSKA (reference sequence).

This chain connects TRBV18 to TRBJ2-1. CDR1 and CDR2 (germline): KGHSH, LQKENI. The CDR3 is 14 residues long. The CDR3 here is CASSSTFLGNEQFF.

This CDR3 reads CASSLTSGKYNEQFF. The rearrangement uses TRBV7-2 and TRBJ2-1; TCRdb picks TRBD2, but there is no DNA to check that call. Germline V gene sequence: CDR1 SGHTA, CDR2 FQGNSA. The length of the CDR3 is 15 residues.

This clonotype is deemed medium-sized by its frequency. V is TRBV6-1 and J is TRBJ2-7; TCRdb's D call, TRBD1, is unchecked because there is no DNA. Germline assignment: CDR1 MNHNS and CDR2 SASEGT. This CDR3 has 14 amino acids. CDR3 region: CASSEVGQPYEQYF.

The chain carries TRBV20-1 and TRBJ2-1; checking the TCRdb D call of TRBD1 is not possible without DNA. Germline V gives CDR1 DFQATT, CDR2 SNEGSKA (reference sequence). The CDR3 has 14 residues. The CDR3 here is CSASWGGDYNEQFF.

Considering frequency, this clonotype is medium-sized. V and J are TRBV30 and TRBJ2-1; without DNA, the TCRdb call of TRBD1 cannot be checked. The V gene's germline CDR1 is GTSNPN and CDR2 SVGIG (reference sequence). The CDR3 sequence is 14 residues long. CDR3 sequence reads: CAWSKGVGDNEQFF.

This clonotype ranks as medium-sized (0.01 to 0.1%) in terms of frequency. V and J are TRBV10-3 and TRBJ2-1; without DNA, the TCRdb call of TRBD1 cannot be checked. This CDR3 has 14 amino acids. Germline loops: CDR1 ENHRY, CDR2 SYGVKD. This CDR3 reads CAISESRQAREQFF.

The rearrangement uses TRBV5-1 and TRBJ1-3; TCRdb reports TRBD1, a call that lacks DNA to check it against. The CDR3 spans 15 residues. Germline lookup yields CDR1 SGHRS and CDR2 YFSETQ. The CDR3 protein is CASSLDGTQGNTIYF.